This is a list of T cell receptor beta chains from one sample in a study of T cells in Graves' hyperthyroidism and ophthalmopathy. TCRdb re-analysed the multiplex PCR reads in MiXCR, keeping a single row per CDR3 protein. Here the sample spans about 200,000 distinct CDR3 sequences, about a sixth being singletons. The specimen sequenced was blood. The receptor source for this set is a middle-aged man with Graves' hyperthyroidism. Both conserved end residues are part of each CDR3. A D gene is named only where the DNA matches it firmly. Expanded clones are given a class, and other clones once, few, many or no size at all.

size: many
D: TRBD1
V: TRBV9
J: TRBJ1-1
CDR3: CASQGANTEAFF
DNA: TGTGCCAGCCAGGGGGCGAACACTGAAGCTTTCTTT

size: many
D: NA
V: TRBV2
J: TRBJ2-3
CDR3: CASSVTYYDTQYF
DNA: TGTGCCAGCAGTGTCACCTATTACGATACGCAGTATTTT

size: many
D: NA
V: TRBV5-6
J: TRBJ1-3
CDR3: CASTMGESSGNTIYF
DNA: TGTGCCAGCACGATGGGGGAGAGCTCTGGAAACACCATATATTTT

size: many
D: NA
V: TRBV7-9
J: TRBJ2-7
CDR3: CASSLTGKEQYF
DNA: TGTGCCAGCAGCTTGACAGGTAAAGAGCAGTACTTC

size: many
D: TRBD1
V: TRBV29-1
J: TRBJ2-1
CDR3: CSVDSQGVEQFF
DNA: TGCAGCGTTGATTCCCAGGGGGTAGAGCAGTTCTTC

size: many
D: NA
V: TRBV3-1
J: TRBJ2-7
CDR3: CASSQDLEGHYEQYF
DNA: TGTGCCAGCAGCCAAGATCTGGAAGGTCACTACGAGCAGTACTTC

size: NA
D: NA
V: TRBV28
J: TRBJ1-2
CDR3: CASSFSGGGYGYTF
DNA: TGTGCCAGCAGTTTTTCTGGGGGAGGCTATGGCTACACCTTC

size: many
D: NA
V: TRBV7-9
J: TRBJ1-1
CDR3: CASSFEDPKAEAFF
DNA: TGTGCCAGCAGCTTCGAGGACCCCAAGGCTGAAGCTTTCTTT

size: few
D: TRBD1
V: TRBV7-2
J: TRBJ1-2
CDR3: CASSLEGAYRLYGYTF
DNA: TGTGCCAGCAGTTTAGAGGGGGCCTATAGGCTCTATGGCTACACCTTC

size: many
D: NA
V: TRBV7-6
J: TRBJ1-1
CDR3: CASRVWNRSTWNTEAFF
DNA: TGTGCCAGCAGAGTGTGGAACAGGTCGACATGGAACACTGAAGCTTTCTTT